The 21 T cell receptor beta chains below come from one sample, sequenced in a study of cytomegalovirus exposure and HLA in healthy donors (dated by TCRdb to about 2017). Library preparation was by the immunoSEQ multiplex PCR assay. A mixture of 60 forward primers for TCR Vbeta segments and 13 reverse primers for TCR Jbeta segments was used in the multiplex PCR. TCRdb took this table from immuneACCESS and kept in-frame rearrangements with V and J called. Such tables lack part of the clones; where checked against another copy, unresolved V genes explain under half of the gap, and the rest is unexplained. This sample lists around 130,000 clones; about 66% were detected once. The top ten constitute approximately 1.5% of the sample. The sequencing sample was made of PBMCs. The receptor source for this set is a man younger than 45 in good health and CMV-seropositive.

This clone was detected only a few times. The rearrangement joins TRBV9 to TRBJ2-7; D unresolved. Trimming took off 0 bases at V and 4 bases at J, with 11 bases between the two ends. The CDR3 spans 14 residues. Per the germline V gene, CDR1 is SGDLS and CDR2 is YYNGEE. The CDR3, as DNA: TGTGCCAGCAGCGTAGCCTCAGAGGCGTACGAGCAGTACTTC. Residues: CASSVASEAYEQYF.

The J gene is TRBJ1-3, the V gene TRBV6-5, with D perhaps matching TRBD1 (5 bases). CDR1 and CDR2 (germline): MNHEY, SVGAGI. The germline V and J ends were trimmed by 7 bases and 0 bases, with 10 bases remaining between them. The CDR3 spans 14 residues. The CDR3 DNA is TGTGCCAGCAAAACAGGACGCTCTGGAAACACCATATATTTT. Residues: CASKTGRSGNTIYF.

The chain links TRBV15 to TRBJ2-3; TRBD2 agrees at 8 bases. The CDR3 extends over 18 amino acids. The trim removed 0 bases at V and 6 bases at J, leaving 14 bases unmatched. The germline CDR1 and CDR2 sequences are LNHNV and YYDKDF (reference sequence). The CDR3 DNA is TGTGCCACCAGCAGAGACCCGAGTAGCGGGATCCGATATGATACGCAGTATTTT. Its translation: CATSRDPSSGIRYDTQYF.

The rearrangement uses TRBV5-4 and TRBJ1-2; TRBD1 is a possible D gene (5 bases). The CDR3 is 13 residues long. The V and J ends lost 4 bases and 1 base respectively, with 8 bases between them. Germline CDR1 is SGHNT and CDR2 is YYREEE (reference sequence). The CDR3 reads CASSARGNYGYTF. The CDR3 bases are TGTGCCAGCAGCGCTAGGGGTAACTATGGCTACACCTTC. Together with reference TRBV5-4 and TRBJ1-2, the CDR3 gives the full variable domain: ETGVTQSPTHLIKTRGQQVTLRCSSQSGHNTVSWYQQALGQGPQFIFQYYREEENGRGNFPPRFSGLQFPNYSSELNVNALELDDSALYLCASSARGNYGYTFGSGTRLTVV.

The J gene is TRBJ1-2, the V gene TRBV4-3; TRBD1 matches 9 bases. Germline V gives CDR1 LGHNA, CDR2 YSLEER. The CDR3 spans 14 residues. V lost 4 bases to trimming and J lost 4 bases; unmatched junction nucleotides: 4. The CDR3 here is CASSRGTGSYGYTF. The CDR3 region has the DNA TGCGCCAGCAGCCGGGGGACAGGGAGCTATGGCTACACCTTC.

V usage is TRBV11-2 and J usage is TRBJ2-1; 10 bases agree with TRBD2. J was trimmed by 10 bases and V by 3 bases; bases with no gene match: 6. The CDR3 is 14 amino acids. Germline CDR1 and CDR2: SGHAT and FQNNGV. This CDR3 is CASSFLAGVWEQFF. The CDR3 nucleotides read TGTGCCAGCAGCTTTCTAGCGGGAGTGTGGGAGCAGTTCTTC.

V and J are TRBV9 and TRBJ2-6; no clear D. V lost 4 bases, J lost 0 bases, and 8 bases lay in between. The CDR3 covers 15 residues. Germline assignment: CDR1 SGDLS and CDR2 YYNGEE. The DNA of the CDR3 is TGTGCCAGCAGCACCCACAGCTCTGGGGCCAACGTCCTGACTTTC. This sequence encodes CASSTHSSGANVLTF.

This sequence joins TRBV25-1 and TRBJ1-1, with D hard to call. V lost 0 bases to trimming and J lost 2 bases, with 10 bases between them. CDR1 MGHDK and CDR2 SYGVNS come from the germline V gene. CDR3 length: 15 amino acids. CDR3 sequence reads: CASSEYTNDNTEAFF. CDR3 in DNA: TGTGCCAGCAGTGAATACACAAATGATAACACTGAAGCTTTCTTT. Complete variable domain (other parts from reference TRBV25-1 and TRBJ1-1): EADIYQTPRYLVIGTGKKITLECSQTMGHDKMYWYQQDPGMELHLIHYSYGVNSTEKGDLSSESTVSRIRTEHFPLTLESARPSHTSQYLCASSEYTNDNTEAFFGQGTRLTVV.

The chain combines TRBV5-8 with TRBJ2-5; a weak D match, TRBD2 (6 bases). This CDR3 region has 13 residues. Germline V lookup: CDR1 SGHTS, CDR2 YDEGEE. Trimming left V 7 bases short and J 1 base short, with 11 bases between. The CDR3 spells CASRRDPQETQYF. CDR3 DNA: TGTGCCAGCCGGAGGGACCCCCAAGAGACCCAGTACTTC.

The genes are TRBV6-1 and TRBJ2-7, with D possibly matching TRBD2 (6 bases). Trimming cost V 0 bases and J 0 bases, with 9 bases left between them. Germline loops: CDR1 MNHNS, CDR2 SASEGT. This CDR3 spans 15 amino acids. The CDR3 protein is CASSEAPGSSYEQYF. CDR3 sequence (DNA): TGTGCCAGCAGTGAAGCGCCCGGGAGCTCCTACGAGCAGTACTTC.

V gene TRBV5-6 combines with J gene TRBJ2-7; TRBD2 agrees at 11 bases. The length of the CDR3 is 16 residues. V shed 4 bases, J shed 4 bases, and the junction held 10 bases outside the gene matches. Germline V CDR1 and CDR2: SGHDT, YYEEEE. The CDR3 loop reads CASSQTSGNEGYEQYF. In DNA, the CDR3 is TGTGCCAGCAGCCAGACTAGCGGGAATGAGGGGTACGAGCAGTACTTC.

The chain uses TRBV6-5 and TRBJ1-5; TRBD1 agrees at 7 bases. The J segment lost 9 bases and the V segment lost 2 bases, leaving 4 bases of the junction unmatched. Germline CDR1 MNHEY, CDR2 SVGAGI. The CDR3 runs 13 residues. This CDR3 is CASSYEGAGPQHF. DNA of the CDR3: TGTGCCAGCAGTTACGAGGGGGCCGGGCCCCAGCATTTT.

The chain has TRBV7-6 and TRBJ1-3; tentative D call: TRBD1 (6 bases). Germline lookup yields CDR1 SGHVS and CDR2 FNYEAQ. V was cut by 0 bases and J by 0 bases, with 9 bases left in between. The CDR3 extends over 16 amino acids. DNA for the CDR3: TGTGCCAGCAGCTTAGCGGGACACCTCTCTGGAAACACCATATATTTT. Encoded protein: CASSLAGHLSGNTIYF. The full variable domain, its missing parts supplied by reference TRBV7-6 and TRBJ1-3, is GAGVSQSPRYKVTKRGQDVALRCDPISGHVSLYWYRQALGQGPEFLTYFNYEAQQDKSGLPNDRFSAERPEGSISTLTIQRTEQRDSAMYRCASSLAGHLSGNTIYFGEGSWLTVV.

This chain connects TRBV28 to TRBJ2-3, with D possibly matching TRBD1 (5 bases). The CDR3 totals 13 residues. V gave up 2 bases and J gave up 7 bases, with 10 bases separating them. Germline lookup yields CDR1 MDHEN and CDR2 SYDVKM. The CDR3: CASSLQGRNTQYF. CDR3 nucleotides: TGTGCCAGCAGTTTACAGGGTAGGAATACGCAGTATTTT.

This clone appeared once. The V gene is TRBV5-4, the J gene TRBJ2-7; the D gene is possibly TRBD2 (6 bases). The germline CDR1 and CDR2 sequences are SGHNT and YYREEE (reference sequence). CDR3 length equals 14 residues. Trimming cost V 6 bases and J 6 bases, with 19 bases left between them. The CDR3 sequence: CASTRDLRQGEQYF. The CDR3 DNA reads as TGTGCCAGCACCCGGGACTTGCGGCAGGGCGAGCAGTACTTC.

CDR3 sequence reads: CASSSTLNYGYTF. Written as DNA, the CDR3 is TGTGCCAGCAGCTCCACGCTAAACTATGGCTACACCTTC. The chain links TRBV5-6 to TRBJ1-2, with no clear D. The CDR3 runs 13 residues. Germline V CDR1 and CDR2: SGHDT, YYEEEE. V was clipped by 3 bases and J by 2 bases, with 8 bases between them.

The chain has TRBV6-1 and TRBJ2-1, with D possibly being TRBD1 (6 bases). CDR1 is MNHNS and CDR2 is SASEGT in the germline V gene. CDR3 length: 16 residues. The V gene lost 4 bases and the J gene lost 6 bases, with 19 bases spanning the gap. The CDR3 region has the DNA TGTGCCAGCAGTGGAGGGGGAATGGAGCTGGTCAATGAGCAGTTCTTC. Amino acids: CASSGGGMELVNEQFF.

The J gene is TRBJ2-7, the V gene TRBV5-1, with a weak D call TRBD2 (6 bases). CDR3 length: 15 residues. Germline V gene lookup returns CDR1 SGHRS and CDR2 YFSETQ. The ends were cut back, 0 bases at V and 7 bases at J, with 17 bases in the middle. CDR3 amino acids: CASSLGSASGVEQYF. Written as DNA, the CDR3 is TGCGCCAGCAGCTTGGGGTCAGCCTCGGGGGTGGAGCAGTACTTC.

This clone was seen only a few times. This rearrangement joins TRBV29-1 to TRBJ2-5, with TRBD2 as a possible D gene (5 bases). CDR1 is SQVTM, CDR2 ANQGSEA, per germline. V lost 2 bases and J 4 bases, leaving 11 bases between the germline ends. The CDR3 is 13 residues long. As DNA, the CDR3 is TGCAGCGTTGAACCCAGGAGCGGAGAGACCCAGTACTTC. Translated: CSVEPRSGETQYF.

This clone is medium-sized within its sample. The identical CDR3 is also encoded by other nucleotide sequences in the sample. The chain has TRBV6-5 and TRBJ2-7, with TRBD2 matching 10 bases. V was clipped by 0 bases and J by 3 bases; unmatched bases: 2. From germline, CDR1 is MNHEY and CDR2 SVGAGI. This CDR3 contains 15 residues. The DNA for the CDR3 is TGTGCCAGCAGTTACTCTTCTAGCGGGAGCTACGAGCAGTACTTC. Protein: CASSYSSSGSYEQYF.

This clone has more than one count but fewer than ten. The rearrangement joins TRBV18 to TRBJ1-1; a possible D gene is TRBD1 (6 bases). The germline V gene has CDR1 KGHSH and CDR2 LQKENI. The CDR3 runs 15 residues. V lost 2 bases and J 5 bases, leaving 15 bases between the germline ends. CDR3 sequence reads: CASSPGGLQGTEAFF. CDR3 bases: TGTGCCAGCTCACCAGGGGGCCTCCAAGGGACTGAAGCTTTCTTT.